One sample yielded the 31 T cell receptor beta chains listed below, sequenced in a study of cytomegalovirus exposure and HLA in healthy donors. In the PCR, 60 Vbeta and 13 Jbeta primers were used. The assay was immunoSEQ multiplex PCR, and TCRdb's table has in-frame clones only and misses some. The table records approximately 170,000 clones, over 75% of them present only once. The sequenced sample consisted of PBMCs. These receptors were collected from a man aged 50-59 years in good health and CMV-seropositive.

The chain recombines TRBV9 with TRBJ1-2; 8 bases match TRBD1. V gave up 4 bases and J gave up 7 bases; unmatched junction bases: 9. CDR3 length: 14 amino acids. Germline CDR1 and CDR2: SGDLS and YYNGEE. The CDR3 spells CASSTGQGPFGYTF. CDR3 DNA: TGTGCCAGCAGCACCGGACAGGGACCCTTTGGCTACACCTTC. The complete variable domain, with remaining parts taken from reference TRBV9 and TRBJ1-2, reads DSGVTQTPKHLITATGQRVTLRCSPRSGDLSVYWYQQSLDQGLQFLIQYYNGEERAKGNILERFSAQQFPDLHSELNLSSLELGDSALYFCASSTGQGPFGYTFGSGTRLTVV.

The chain couples TRBV7-2 to TRBJ2-7; 8 nucleotides agree with TRBD2. Looked up from germline, CDR1 is SGHTA and CDR2 is FQGNSA. J lost 7 bases, V lost 3 bases, and 5 bases had no gene match. CDR3 length: 13 residues. DNA of the CDR3: TGTGCCAGCAGCTTTAGCGGGGTTCGGGAGCAGTACTTC. Protein sequence: CASSFSGVREQYF.

This clone was seen a few times. V usage is TRBV5-8 and J usage is TRBJ2-4, with D tentatively TRBD1 (5 bases). Deletions cut 3 bases from V and 1 base from J, with 11 bases between. Germline assignment: CDR1 SGHTS and CDR2 YDEGEE. The CDR3 is 15 residues long. CDR3 sequence (DNA): TGTGCCAGCAGCTCGGAAGGGGTTGCCAAAAACATTCAGTACTTC. Its protein is CASSSEGVAKNIQYF.

This chain joins TRBV6-6 and TRBJ1-1; D gene uncertain. Germline V gene data show CDR1 as MNHNY and CDR2 as SVGAGI (reference sequence). The CDR3 consists of 13 residues. Trimming stripped 0 bases from V and 1 base from J, with 3 bases between. The CDR3 spells CASSYSRNTEAFF. CDR3 in DNA: TGTGCCAGCAGTTACTCGAGGAACACTGAAGCTTTCTTT.

This chain connects TRBV5-1 to TRBJ2-1; 11 positions agree with TRBD2. V gave up 2 bases and J gave up 5 bases; unmatched junction bases: 12. The CDR3 length is 18 residues. CDR1 SGHRS and CDR2 YFSETQ come from the germline V gene. The CDR3 nucleotides read TGCGCCAGCAGCTTAGAAGGACTAGCGGGCCTCGGAAACAATGAGCAGTTCTTC. It specifies CASSLEGLAGLGNNEQFF.

The CDR3 here is CASSLSDRGRYQPQHF. The CDR3 coding sequence is TGCGCCAGCAGCTTGTCCGACAGGGGGCGATATCAGCCCCAGCATTTT. The chain links TRBV5-1 to TRBJ1-5; 10 bases agree with TRBD1. CDR3 size: 16 residues. Germline CDR1 is SGHRS and CDR2 is YFSETQ. J was trimmed by 5 bases and V by 1 base; bases with no gene match: 6.

V gene TRBV5-4 combines with J gene TRBJ1-2; D gene ambiguous. The CDR3 loop spans 13 amino acids. The V and J ends lost 0 bases and 1 base respectively, with 4 bases between them. From germline, CDR1 is SGHNT and CDR2 YYREEE (reference sequence). CDR3 loop: CASSLGVNYGYTF. DNA of the CDR3: TGTGCCAGCAGCTTGGGCGTTAACTATGGCTACACCTTC.

V and J are TRBV27 and TRBJ2-1; 7 bases agree with TRBD2. This CDR3 spans 15 amino acids. Germline lookup yields CDR1 MNHEY and CDR2 SMNVEV (reference sequence). V lost 4 bases to trimming and J lost 9 bases; unmatched junction nucleotides: 12. The CDR3 reads CASSWDGAGVIEQFF. The CDR3 bases are TGTGCCAGCAGTTGGGATGGCGCGGGAGTGATTGAGCAGTTCTTC.

V gene TRBV5-1 combines with J gene TRBJ1-1; 7 nucleotides line up with TRBD1. Germline loops: CDR1 SGHRS, CDR2 YFSETQ. CDR3 length: 15 residues. The V gene end was trimmed by 4 bases and the J gene end by 10 bases; junction bases not matched to a gene: 16. The DNA for the CDR3 is TGCGCCAGCAGCGTTGGGACAGTTCGTTCCCGAGGAGCTTTCTTT. Translated, it gives CASSVGTVRSRGAFF.

This clone was picked up one time. V and J are TRBV7-2 and TRBJ1-2; TRBD1 agrees at 9 bases. CDR3 length: 16 residues. Germline CDR1 SGHTA, CDR2 FQGNSA. V lost 5 bases to trimming and J lost 6 bases; unmatched junction nucleotides: 13. CDR3 nucleotides: TGTGCCAGCAGCACCTGGGGCAACAGGGGGCTGCATGGCTACACCTTC. It yields the protein CASSTWGNRGLHGYTF.

The chain couples TRBV7-9 to TRBJ2-1; 7 bases map to TRBD2. The ends lost 3 bases at V and 7 bases at J; junction bases unmatched: 6. The CDR3 sequence is 14 residues long. Looked up from germline, CDR1 is SEHNR and CDR2 is FQNEAQ (reference sequence). The CDR3 here is CASSFEAGANEQFF. CDR3 DNA sequence: TGTGCCAGCAGCTTTGAGGCGGGAGCGAATGAGCAGTTCTTC.

The chain carries TRBV15 and TRBJ2-5; 11 bases are a match to TRBD1. Trimming took 3 bases from V and 2 from J; bases not matched to a gene: 8. Germline-derived CDR1 and CDR2 are LNHNV and YYDKDF (reference sequence). The CDR3 covers 17 residues. The chain's CDR3 is CATSSPRGDRGQETQYF. CDR3 nucleotide sequence: TGTGCCACCAGCAGCCCCCGGGGGGACAGGGGGCAAGAGACCCAGTACTTC. Filled out from reference TRBV15 and TRBJ2-5, the complete variable domain reads DAMVIQNPRYQVTQFGKPVTLSCSQTLNHNVMYWYQQKSSQAPKLLFHYYDKDFNNEADTPDNFQSRRPNTSFCFLDIRSPGLGDTAMYLCATSSPRGDRGQETQYFGPGTRLLVL.

A few counts support this clone. V and J are TRBV7-2 and TRBJ1-1, with 11 bases fitting TRBD1. The CDR3 has 15 amino acids. V lost 5 bases to trimming and J lost 0 bases; unmatched junction nucleotides: 2. Germline lookup yields CDR1 SGHTA and CDR2 FQGNSA. In DNA form, the CDR3 reads TGTGCCAGCAGCGGACAGGGGGCGGTGAACACTGAAGCTTTCTTT. This sequence encodes CASSGQGAVNTEAFF.

The chain combines TRBV5-5 with TRBJ2-7, with 11 nucleotides matching TRBD2. The CDR3 is 16 residues long. Germline CDR1 reads SGHKS; CDR2 reads YYEKEE (reference sequence). V was pared by 4 bases and J by 0 bases, with 6 bases of the junction left unmatched. In nucleotides, the CDR3 is TGTGCCAGCAGCCCTGCGACTAGCGGGGTCTCCTACGAGCAGTACTTC. Its translation is CASSPATSGVSYEQYF.

The chain uses TRBV19 and TRBJ2-3, with TRBD2 matching 9 bases. In germline, CDR1 is LNHDA, CDR2 SQIVND (reference sequence). The CDR3 has 16 residues. V shed 6 bases, J shed 1 base, and the junction held 8 bases outside the gene matches. In nucleotides, the CDR3 is TGTGCCAGTAGAGCACTAGCGGGCCTCCGCACAGATACGCAGTATTTT. Encoded protein: CASRALAGLRTDTQYF.

This chain uses TRBV19 with TRBJ1-2; 11 bases line up with TRBD1. The CDR3 contains 14 residues. J gave up 4 bases and V 4 bases, and 2 bases lay outside the gene matches. CDR1 is LNHDA and CDR2 is SQIVND in the germline V gene (reference sequence). CDR3 protein: CASSKGQGGYGYTF. As DNA, the CDR3 is TGTGCCAGTAGTAAGGGACAGGGGGGCTATGGCTACACCTTC.

V and J are TRBV11-2 and TRBJ2-1, with D perhaps matching TRBD1 (6 bases). This CDR3 spans 16 amino acids. The germline V gene encodes CDR1 SGHAT and CDR2 FQNNGV. V lost 5 bases and J 0 bases, leaving 14 bases between the germline ends. Here the CDR3 DNA reads TGTGCCAGCAGCCCGTACAGGGTAAGCTCCTACAATGAGCAGTTCTTC. It is translated as CASSPYRVSSYNEQFF.

The chain couples TRBV4-1 to TRBJ1-1; D is ambiguous. V lost 1 base to trimming and J lost 1 base, with 10 bases between them. From germline, CDR1 is MGHRA and CDR2 YSYEKL. The CDR3 has 15 amino acids. The CDR3 loop is CASSQVARENTEAFF. CDR3 DNA sequence: TGCGCCAGCAGCCAAGTAGCTCGGGAGAACACTGAAGCTTTCTTT.

On this clone: A read error may account for a junction end that differs from germline. Other DNA sequences within the sample encode an identical CDR3. CDR3 bases: TGTGCCAGCAGCCTAGACCTAGGCCCCGGAGAGCTGTTTTTT. Translation: CASSLDLGPGELFF. The chain combines TRBV9 with TRBJ2-2; no clear D. The germline V gene encodes CDR1 SGDLS and CDR2 YYNGEE. The length of the CDR3 is 14 residues.

The V gene is TRBV30, the J gene TRBJ2-6, with D possibly TRBD1 on 6 matching bases. This CDR3 is built from 18 residues. The V end lost 0 bases, the J end lost 0 bases, and 15 bases lay between the germline ends. Germline CDR1 and CDR2: GTSNPN and SVGIG (reference sequence). Written as DNA, the CDR3 is TGTGCCTGGAGTGTATGGGACACCCCCTCCTCTGGGGCCAACGTCCTGACTTTC. It yields the protein CAWSVWDTPSSGANVLTF.

This chain connects TRBV25-1 to TRBJ2-7; 10 bases match TRBD1. CDR3 length: 14 residues. Per germline, CDR1 MGHDK and CDR2 SYGVNS. The J segment lost 6 bases and the V segment lost 2 bases, leaving 4 bases of the junction unmatched. Here the CDR3 DNA reads TGTGCCAGCAGTGAACCCGGGACAGGGGCCGAGCAGTACTTC. Translation gives CASSEPGTGAEQYF.

In its sample, this clone was seen a few times. The chain combines TRBV19 with TRBJ2-5; a possible D gene is TRBD1 (5 bases). This CDR3 has 12 amino acids. The V end lost 5 bases, the J end lost 7 bases, and 11 bases lay between the germline ends. Germline loops: CDR1 LNHDA, CDR2 SQIVND (reference sequence). The CDR3 spells CASSELRGTQYF. Here the CDR3 DNA reads TGTGCCAGTAGTGAGTTAAGGGGGACCCAGTACTTC.

The V gene is TRBV4-1, the J gene TRBJ1-1, with D uncertain. V shed 5 bases and J shed 1 base, with 8 bases lying between them. The germline gives CDR1 MGHRA, CDR2 YSYEKL. The CDR3 loop spans 13 amino acids. The CDR3 loop is CASSSGQNTEAFF. DNA for the CDR3: TGCGCCAGCAGCTCAGGCCAGAACACTGAAGCTTTCTTT.

The J gene is TRBJ2-3, the V gene TRBV20-1; no reliable D call. V lost 5 bases, J lost 5 bases, and 8 bases lay in between. Germline-derived CDR1 and CDR2 are DFQATT and SNEGSKA (reference sequence). The CDR3 is made up of 11 amino acids. As DNA, the CDR3 is TGCAGTGCTCCCCTGCGAGATACGCAGTATTTT. Translated: CSAPLRDTQYF.

The chain couples TRBV7-9 to TRBJ2-3; 10 positions agree with TRBD2. CDR3 length equals 16 residues. Germline-derived CDR1 and CDR2 are SEHNR and FQNEAQ (reference sequence). V trimming: 1 base; J trimming: 0 bases; junction bases outside the gene matches: 1. In nucleotides, the CDR3 is TGTGCCAGCAGCTTAGGTAGCGGGGGGAGCACAGATACGCAGTATTTT. This sequence encodes CASSLGSGGSTDTQYF.

This sequence joins TRBV7-8 and TRBJ2-1; no clear D gene. CDR3 length: 13 residues. V lost 1 base to trimming and J lost 6 bases, with 7 bases between them. The V gene's germline CDR1 is SGHVS and CDR2 FQNEAQ. The CDR3 loop reads CASSLGNSNEQFF. DNA for the CDR3: TGTGCCAGCAGCTTAGGAAATAGCAATGAGCAGTTCTTC.

The chain is built from TRBV10-3 and TRBJ2-1, with 14 bases matching TRBD2. CDR3 length equals 18 residues. Trimming took 5 bases from V and 5 from J; bases not matched to a gene: 11. From germline, CDR1 is ENHRY and CDR2 SYGVKD. The CDR3 spells CAISPGLAGGHFNNEQFF. The CDR3 nucleotides are TGTGCCATCAGTCCAGGACTAGCGGGAGGACACTTTAACAATGAGCAGTTCTTC.

This chain links TRBV6-1 with TRBJ2-5; TRBD2 agrees at 12 bases. The V and J ends lost 1 base and 5 bases, in that order; junction bases with no gene match: 8. This CDR3 spans 17 amino acids. Per the germline V gene, CDR1 is MNHNS and CDR2 is SASEGT. The CDR3 coding sequence is TGTGCCAGCAGTGAAGGACTAGCGGGGGACTTTTGGGAGACCCAGTACTTC. It codes for CASSEGLAGDFWETQYF.

This chain connects TRBV7-2 to TRBJ2-4; the match to TRBD1 covers 9 bases. Per the germline V gene, CDR1 is SGHTA and CDR2 is FQGNSA. The CDR3 loop spans 15 amino acids. The trim removed 1 base at V and 3 bases at J, leaving 1 base unmatched. The CDR3 DNA follows: TGTGCCAGCAGCTTAGGGACAGGGGTCAAAAACATTCAGTACTTC. It translates to CASSLGTGVKNIQYF.

The chain uses TRBV28 and TRBJ2-7, with TRBD1 identical over 7 bases. The CDR3 extends over 14 amino acids. CDR1 is MDHEN and CDR2 is SYDVKM in the germline V gene. V trimming: 6 bases; J trimming: 1 base; junction bases outside the gene matches: 6. Written as DNA, the CDR3 is TGTGCCAGCAGGAACTCGGGACAGTCCTACGAGCAGTACTTC. Amino acids: CASRNSGQSYEQYF. Full variable domain (outside the CDR3, taken from reference TRBV28 and TRBJ2-7): DVKVTQSSRYLVKRTGEKVFLECVQDMDHENMFWYRQDPGLGLRLIYFSYDVKMKEKGDIPEGYSVSREKKERFSLILESASTNQTSMYLCASRNSGQSYEQYFGPGTRLTVT.

There are a few counts of this clone. The V call is TRBV7-8, the J call TRBJ1-5; no firm D call. This CDR3 contains 12 residues. V was cut by 2 bases and J by 7 bases, with 6 bases left in between. From germline, CDR1 is SGHVS and CDR2 FQNEAQ. CDR3 amino acids: CASSLFGQPQHF. CDR3 in DNA: TGTGCCAGCAGCTTATTTGGCCAGCCCCAGCATTTT.